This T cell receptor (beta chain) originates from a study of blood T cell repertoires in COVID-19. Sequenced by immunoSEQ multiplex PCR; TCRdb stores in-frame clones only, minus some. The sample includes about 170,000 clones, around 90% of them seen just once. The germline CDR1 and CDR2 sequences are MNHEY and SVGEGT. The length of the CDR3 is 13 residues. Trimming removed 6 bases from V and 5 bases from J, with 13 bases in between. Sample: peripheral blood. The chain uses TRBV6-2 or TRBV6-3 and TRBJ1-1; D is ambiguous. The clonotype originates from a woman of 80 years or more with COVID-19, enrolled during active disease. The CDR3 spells CASSQRGDTEAFF. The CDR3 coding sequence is TGTGCCAGCAGCCAACGCGGGGATACTGAAGCTTTCTTT.